One TCR beta chain is described in this entry. Germline V gene lookup returns CDR1 SGHRS and CDR2 YFSETQ. This CDR3 region has 13 residues. V was shortened by 5 bases and J by 3 bases, with 12 bases between the two germline ends. The entry originates in a study of CD8 T cells in Susac syndrome. Random hexamers were used to reverse transcribe roughly 0.5 to 1 ug of RNA. immunoSEQ multiplex PCR amplified TCR beta CDR3 across 54 Vbeta, 13 Jbeta. MiXCR was run by TCRdb on the immunoSEQ multiplex PCR reads, yielding one entry per CDR3 protein. The profile shows roughly 110,000 distinct CDR3 sequences, roughly 91% of them singletons.

The origin of this receptor is a human donor in good health. The material sequenced was CD4+ T cells from PBMCs. V gene TRBV5-1 combines with J gene TRBJ2-7, with D perhaps being TRBD1 or TRBD2 (5 bases each). CDR3 in DNA: TGCGCCAGCAGTACCGGGGCCAACTACGAGCAGTACTTC. It codes for CASSTGANYEQYF.